The present T cell receptor beta chain was sequenced within a study of T cell changes during pregnancy in multiple sclerosis (dated by TCRdb to about 2019). Concerning the study at large: Changes in the T cell repertoire over the course of pregnancy were examined in this study in women with multiple sclerosis.

CDR1 is given as SEHNR and CDR2 as FQNEAQ, both from the germline V gene (reference sequence). Trimming takes 3 bases off V and 1 base off J; junction bases not matched to a gene: 6. Its CDR3 holds 16 amino acids, cysteine through phenylalanine. CDR3 DNA only is kept here, 48 bases in frame from base 1. Libraries were prepared through the immunoSEQ multiplex PCR assay. In TCRdb, the immuneACCESS table is reduced to in-frame sequences with V and J assigned. These tables do not hold every clone; where another copy was compared, an unresolved V gene accounts for under half, and the others remain unexplained. The sample table contains 25,000 to 35,000 clones; only one count was recorded for 80% to 90% of them. The ten largest account for roughly a tenth of the sample. Turning to this clone: The antigen it recognizes is unknown. Within one base of it there is no much larger clone, and no base qualities were kept.

The input for sequencing was CD8+ T cells from peripheral blood mononuclear cells, taken in the second trimester of pregnancy. Recombination linked TRBV7-9 to TRBJ2-7, with 10 central nucleotides matching TRBD1. This sequence originates from a female donor with multiple sclerosis, enrolled in a pregnancy study. At the DNA level, the sequence is TGTGCCAGCAGCTTCCCGCGGACAGGGGGGTCCTACGAGCAGTACTTC. Its protein is CASSFPRTGGSYEQYF.